This T cell receptor beta chain is drawn from a study of blood T cell repertoires in COVID-19. The data were produced by immunoSEQ multiplex PCR, yet TCRdb's version contains in-frame clones alone and is incomplete. This repertoire shows about 110,000 clones, 88% found once; its top ten account for under 3%. The material sequenced was peripheral blood. The sequence was obtained from a human donor in a cohort sampled during active COVID-19.

The CDR3 DNA follows: TGTGCCAGCAGCTGGACTAGCGGGGGGATCTACAATGAGCAGTTCTTC. This codes for CASSWTSGGIYNEQFF. The genes are TRBV7-6 and TRBJ2-1; 14 nucleotides match TRBD2. Germline CDR1 SGHVS, CDR2 FNYEAQ. The trim removed 4 bases at V and 3 bases at J, leaving 2 bases unmatched. The CDR3 covers 16 residues.